The 12 T cell receptor beta chains below all came from one sample that was sequenced in a study of blood T cells in healthy people across ages. The use of a sample-barcoded 5' primer and a J-beta primer mix characterized a second PCR of roughly 6 to 11 cycles. MiXCR, applied by TCRdb to the 5' RACE reads, yields one record per CDR3 protein. The sample shows nearly 1 million distinct CDR3 sequences, just over 50% of them seen only once. Material for sequencing was blood. Receptors originate from a woman aged 60-70 years in good health.

This clonotype has just a few counts. V and J are TRBV20-1 and TRBJ2-5; unclear D gene. Germline assignment: CDR1 DFQATT and CDR2 SNEGSKA (reference sequence). Trimming left V 2 bases short and J 3 bases short, with 13 bases between. The CDR3 runs to 14 residues. The CDR3 nucleotides are TGCAGTGCTAGACCTGCCGGTACTAAAGAGACCCAGTACTTC. Translated: CSARPAGTKETQYF.

This clonotype was detected only a few times. The chain carries TRBV2 and TRBJ2-1, with 7 positions matching TRBD2. V lost 7 bases and J lost 4; bases outside the gene matches: 7. The CDR3 has 14 amino acids. Germline V gene data show CDR1 as SNHLY and CDR2 as FYNNEI. As DNA, the CDR3 is TGTGCCAGCACCCCAGCGGGGATGTACAATGAGCAGTTCTTC. Amino acids: CASTPAGMYNEQFF.

The chain links TRBV28 to TRBJ2-3; 9 positions match TRBD2. With 2 bases clipped from V and 2 bases from J, the junction kept 2 bases outside the gene matches. This CDR3 comprises 15 residues. CDR1 MDHEN and CDR2 SYDVKM come from the germline V gene. CDR3 bases: TGTGCCAGCAGTTTACTAGCGGGAAACACAGATACGCAGTATTTT. Residues: CASSLLAGNTDTQYF.

This rearrangement joins TRBV28 to TRBJ2-1, with 11 bases identical to TRBD2. V lost 4 bases and J lost 3; bases outside the gene matches: 17. Germline loops: CDR1 MDHEN, CDR2 SYDVKM. This CDR3 region has 20 residues. The CDR3, as DNA: TGTGCCAGCAGTTCGTATTTCGGGACTAGCGGAGCCTTAAACTACAATGAGCAGTTCTTC. Translated: CASSSYFGTSGALNYNEQFF.

This clonotype was recorded many times. This chain links TRBV20-1 with TRBJ2-3, with 8 bases lining up with TRBD2. There are 14 residues in the CDR3. Germline CDR1 reads DFQATT; CDR2 reads SNEGSKA (reference sequence). With 1 base clipped from V and 6 bases from J, the junction kept 6 bases outside the gene matches. DNA of the CDR3: TGCAGTGCTAGAGTCAGCGGGAGAGGGGATACGCAGTATTTT. Protein: CSARVSGRGDTQYF.

This clonotype showed up just a few times. This sequence joins TRBV18 and TRBJ1-2; 7 positions agree with TRBD1. CDR1 KGHSH and CDR2 LQKENI come from the germline V gene. V dropped 2 bases and J dropped 9; count of bases not matched to a gene: 9. CDR3 length: 14 amino acids. The CDR3 region has the DNA TGTGCCAGCTCACCATCCGGCAGGGGGGATCGCTACACCTTC. Amino acid sequence: CASSPSGRGDRYTF.

As to this clonotype: At one boundary the junction diverges from the germline segment, which might be a read error. This chain connects TRBV12-3 or TRBV12-4 to TRBJ2-3; a weak D match, TRBD1 (5 bases). CDR3 length: 14 residues. The CDR3 coding sequence is TGTGCCTGCAGTTTACACTGGACACGAGATACGCAGTATTTT. This encodes CACSLHWTRDTQYF.

The rearrangement uses TRBV6-2 or TRBV6-3 and TRBJ2-5; 7 bases agree with TRBD1. The J call may be wrong; the DNA end is better matched by TRBJ2-7. CDR3 length equals 13 residues. Germline V gene sequence: CDR1 MNHEY, CDR2 SVGEGT. Here the CDR3 reads CASSRDSAGEQYF. The DNA for the CDR3 is TGTGCCAGCAGTCGGGACAGCGCTGGCGAGCAGTACTTC.

This chain links TRBV7-2 with TRBJ1-5, with TRBD1 identical over 8 bases. The J segment lost 6 bases and the V segment lost 5 bases, leaving 6 bases of the junction unmatched. The CDR3 loop spans 14 amino acids. Germline V lookup: CDR1 SGHTA, CDR2 FQGNSA. CDR3 nucleotide sequence: TGTGCCAGCAGCCGACAGGGGAGTAGTCAGCCCCAGCATTTT. Amino acid sequence: CASSRQGSSQPQHF. Together with reference TRBV7-2 and TRBJ1-5, the CDR3 gives the full variable domain: GAGVSQSPSNKVTEKGKDVELRCDPISGHTALYWYRQSLGQGLEFLIYFQGNSAPDKSGLPSDRFSAERTGGSVSTLTIQRTQQEDSAVYLCASSRQGSSQPQHFGDGTRLSIL.

The chain employs TRBV27 and TRBJ2-1, with 14 bases lining up with TRBD2. The J call is in doubt because the DNA end fits TRBJ2-7 better. The CDR3 is made up of 17 amino acids. CDR1 and CDR2 from the germline V gene are MNHEY and SMNVEV (reference sequence). CDR3 in amino acids: CASSFSKTSGRDNEQYF. As DNA, the CDR3 is TGTGCCAGCAGTTTTAGCAAGACTAGCGGGAGGGACAATGAGCAGTACTTC.

This clonotype was counted only a few times. V is TRBV4-1 and J is TRBJ2-4; 7 nucleotides match TRBD1. CDR3 length: 15 residues. V lost 3 bases to trimming and J lost 3 bases; unmatched junction nucleotides: 5. Germline loops: CDR1 MGHRA, CDR2 YSYEKL. The CDR3 region has the DNA TGCGCCAGCAGCCATAATTACAGGGGCAAAAACATTCAGTACTTC. Amino acid sequence: CASSHNYRGKNIQYF.

The chain is built from TRBV7-2 and TRBJ2-5; 9 nucleotides align to TRBD2. Germline CDR1 SGHTA, CDR2 FQGNSA. The ends lost 5 bases at V and 4 bases at J; junction bases unmatched: 5. The CDR3 has 14 amino acids. The CDR3 sequence: CASSPLAGLETQYF. Written as DNA, the CDR3 is TGTGCCAGCAGCCCCCTAGCGGGATTAGAGACCCAGTACTTC. The full variable domain, in which reference TRBV7-2 and TRBJ2-5 provide the parts outside the CDR3, is GAGVSQSPSNKVTEKGKDVELRCDPISGHTALYWYRQSLGQGLEFLIYFQGNSAPDKSGLPSDRFSAERTGGSVSTLTIQRTQQEDSAVYLCASSPLAGLETQYFGPGTRLLVL.